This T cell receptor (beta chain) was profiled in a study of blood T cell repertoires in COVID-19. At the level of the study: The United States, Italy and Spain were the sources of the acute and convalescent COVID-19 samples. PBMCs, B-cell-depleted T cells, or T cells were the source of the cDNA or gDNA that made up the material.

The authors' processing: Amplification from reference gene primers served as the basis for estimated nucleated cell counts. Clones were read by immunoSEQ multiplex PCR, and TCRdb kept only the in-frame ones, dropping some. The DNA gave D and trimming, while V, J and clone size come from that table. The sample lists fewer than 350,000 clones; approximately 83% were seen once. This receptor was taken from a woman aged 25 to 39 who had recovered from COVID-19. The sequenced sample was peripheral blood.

CDR3 nucleotides: TGTGCCAGCAGGACAGACCCTAACTATGGCTACACCTTC. Its translation: CASRTDPNYGYTF. V gene TRBV2 combines with J gene TRBJ1-2, with D possibly matching TRBD1 (5 bases). Germline CDR1 SNHLY, CDR2 FYNNEI. The CDR3 is 13 amino acids. V lost 6 bases and J 0 bases, leaving 8 bases between the germline ends.